Listed here is a single TCR beta chain. Antigen specificity is unknown. This sample stems from a study of shared clonotypes between healthy human individuals. The study's findings and limits: Approximately 5.1% was the fraction of naive CD4 clonotypes found shared across several donors. The sampled material consisted only of blood, and tissue repertoires are likely to differ. Naive subsets usually exceeded memory subsets in estimated richness.

Measured with immunoSEQ multiplex PCR; TCRdb has only the in-frame clones, and not every one. This table holds around 990,000 clones, 60% to 80% found once. Germline V gene sequence: CDR1 SGDLS, CDR2 YYNGEE. The CDR3 length is 15 residues. The germline V and J ends were trimmed by 3 bases and 0 bases, with 11 bases remaining between them. This TCR was sampled from a man aged 18 to 35 in good health. Some clones in this sample may be carry-over from other donors' samples. The V gene is TRBV9, the J gene TRBJ2-3, with D hard to call. The specimen was memory CD4+ T cells from PBMCs. Stated subset: CD45RA-negative fraction. The CDR3 sequence is CASSALGGSTDTQYF. The DNA of the CDR3 is TGTGCCAGCAGCGCACTGGGCGGAAGCACAGATACGCAGTATTTT.